This TCR beta chain was identified during a study of early T cells in non-severe SARS-CoV-2 infection. Study at large: Sequencing of unsorted whole blood was done on bulk RNA, leaving chains unpaired. Regarding the study as a whole: Anti-spike CD8 responses were favored by VDJdb matching, which missed private and CD4 specificities.

To note about this clonotype: The antigen remains unidentified.

The CDR3 totals 15 residues. The V gene end was trimmed by 4 bases and the J gene end by 4 bases; junction bases not matched to a gene: 8. CDR1 is SGHRS, CDR2 YFSETQ, per germline. Unique molecular identifiers were attached to individual cDNA molecules. One entry per CDR3 protein, called by TCRdb with MiXCR from the 5' RACE reads. Of 80,000 to 100,000 distinct CDR3 sequences detected, approximately 13% appear once; the ten largest clones hold approximately 6.1%. The rearrangement joins TRBV5-1 to TRBJ2-3; TRBD2 aligns across 8 bases. The specimen was whole blood. The clonotype originates from an adult who was a healthcare worker with PCR-confirmed SARS-CoV-2 infection or an uninfected control (not recorded which). CDR3 sequence: CASSPQAGVPDTQYF. CDR3 bases: TGCGCCAGCAGCCCCCAAGCGGGAGTCCCAGATACGCAGTATTTT.